This entry describes one T cell receptor (beta chain). Assay used: immunoSEQ multiplex PCR; TCRdb lists only in-frame clones, some missing. Counted here are about 44,000 clones, around 87% occurring once; the ten biggest clones make up around 4.5%. CDR3 length: 13 amino acids. Germline CDR1 and CDR2: SGHNT and YYREEE (reference sequence). The V end lost 0 bases, the J end lost 3 bases, and 7 bases lay between the germline ends. These data are taken from a study of blood T cell repertoires in COVID-19. The sequenced material came from peripheral blood. V is TRBV5-4 and J is TRBJ2-7; no clear D gene. This clonotype was sampled from a human donor in a cohort sampled during active COVID-19. The CDR3 loop is CASSLEPFYEQYF. The CDR3 DNA reads as TGTGCCAGCAGCTTGGAGCCCTTCTACGAGCAGTACTTC.